This T cell receptor (beta chain) was retrieved from a study of somatic mutations in cytotoxic T cells in rheumatoid arthritis. The overall study: Right after diagnosis, and before any treatment had started, patient peripheral blood (under 33 ml EDTA) was drawn.

Germline values: CDR1 ENHRY, CDR2 SYGVKD. V was pared by 4 bases and J by 5 bases, with 3 bases of the junction left unmatched. CDR3 length: 14 amino acids. Per the original data handling: Matches to published virus-specific TCRB sequences were rare among patient CD8+ clones larger than 1%. Sequenced by immunoSEQ multiplex PCR; TCRdb stores in-frame clones only, minus some. V, J and clone size were drawn from that table, and D and trimming were deduced from the DNA. In the table there are under 4,500 clones, 72% of which are singletons. The clonotype was recovered from an adult with rheumatoid arthritis. The specimen was CD8+ T cells sorted from blood. The rearrangement links TRBV10-3 to TRBJ2-1, with 9 positions matching TRBD2. In nucleotides, the CDR3 is TGTGCCATCAGTGGGGGCGGGGGGGACAATGAGCAGTTCTTC. Its translation is CAISGGGGDNEQFF.